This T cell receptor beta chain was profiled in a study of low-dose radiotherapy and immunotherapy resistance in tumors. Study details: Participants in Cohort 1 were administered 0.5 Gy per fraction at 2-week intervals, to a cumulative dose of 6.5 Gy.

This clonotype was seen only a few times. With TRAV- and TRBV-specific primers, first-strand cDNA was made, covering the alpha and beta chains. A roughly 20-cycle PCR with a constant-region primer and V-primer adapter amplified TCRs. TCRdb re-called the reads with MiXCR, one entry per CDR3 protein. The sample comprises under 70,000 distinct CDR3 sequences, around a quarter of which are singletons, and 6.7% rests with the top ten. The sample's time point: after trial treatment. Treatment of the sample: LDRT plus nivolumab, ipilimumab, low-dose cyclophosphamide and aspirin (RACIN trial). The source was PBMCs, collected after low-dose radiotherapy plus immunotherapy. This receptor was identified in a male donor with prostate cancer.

This CDR3 is CASRQGAAGYTF. The CDR3 bases are TGTGCCAGCAGACAGGGGGCTGCTGGCTACACCTTC. The chain couples TRBV28 to TRBJ1-2, with 9 bases matching TRBD1. J was trimmed by 7 bases and V by 6 bases; bases with no gene match: 3. Germline CDR1 is MDHEN and CDR2 is SYDVKM. This CDR3 is 12 amino acids long.